Below are 25 T cell receptor beta chains sequenced from a single sample in a study of blood T cells in healthy people across ages. It was with a sample-barcoded 5' primer and a J-beta primer mix that a second PCR of about 6 to 12 cycles was run. TCRdb recomputed calls from the 5' RACE reads with MiXCR, one row per CDR3 protein. Of about 640,000 distinct CDR3 sequences in the sample, approximately 40% were seen once. The specimen was blood. These receptors were collected from an elderly man in good health.

A few counts support this clonotype. The J gene is TRBJ2-5, the V gene TRBV7-2, with D possibly being TRBD1 (6 bases). Looked up from germline, CDR1 is SGHTA and CDR2 is FQGNSA. The CDR3 sequence is 14 residues long. Trimming pared 5 bases from V and 2 bases from J, leaving 12 bases between. The CDR3 reads CASSRDKLQETQYF. For the CDR3, the DNA is TGTGCCAGCAGCCGGGACAAGCTACAAGAGACCCAGTACTTC.

This clonotype was counted only a few times. The V gene is TRBV7-2, the J gene TRBJ2-5; D ambiguous. V dropped 0 bases and J dropped 5 bases, with 10 bases sitting between them. This CDR3 has 14 amino acids. Germline CDR1 reads SGHTA; CDR2 reads FQGNSA. This CDR3 is CASSLALTRETQYF. CDR3 sequence (DNA): TGTGCCAGCAGCTTAGCCCTCACACGGGAGACCCAGTACTTC. Together with reference TRBV7-2 and TRBJ2-5, the CDR3 gives the full variable domain: GAGVSQSPSNKVTEKGKDVELRCDPISGHTALYWYRQSLGQGLEFLIYFQGNSAPDKSGLPSDRFSAERTGGSVSTLTIQRTQQEDSAVYLCASSLALTRETQYFGPGTRLLVL.

This clonotype was recorded a few times. The V and J genes are TRBV20-1 and TRBJ2-3; tentatively, D is TRBD2 (6 bases). Germline values: CDR1 DFQATT, CDR2 SNEGSKA (reference sequence). V was shortened by 6 bases and J by 3 bases, with 28 bases between the two germline ends. The CDR3 consists of 18 residues. CDR3 in amino acids: CSATDDAGLPSRTDTQYF. CDR3 nucleotides: TGCAGTGCAACCGACGATGCGGGACTCCCATCTCGAACAGATACGCAGTATTTT.

The gene calls are TRBV9 and TRBJ1-1; 7 bases map to TRBD1. J was trimmed by 7 bases and V by 0 bases; bases with no gene match: 9. The CDR3 has 15 amino acids. In germline, CDR1 is SGDLS, CDR2 YYNGEE. The CDR3 region is CASSVASSGQFEAFF. The CDR3 bases are TGTGCCAGCAGCGTAGCTTCATCGGGACAGTTTGAAGCTTTCTTT.

The CDR3 here is CASSFGTGALRETQYF. The CDR3 DNA is TGTGCCAGCAGCTTTGGGACAGGGGCCCTACGGGAGACCCAGTACTTC. The rearrangement links TRBV7-9 to TRBJ2-5, with 10 bases lining up with TRBD1. This CDR3 has 16 residues. Germline V gene sequence: CDR1 SEHNR, CDR2 FQNEAQ (reference sequence). J gave up 5 bases and V 3 bases, and 9 bases lay outside the gene matches. The variable domain in full, with the rest retrieved from reference TRBV7-9 and TRBJ2-5, is DTGVSQNPRHKITKRGQNVTFRCDPISEHNRLYWYRQTLGQGPEFLTYFQNEAQLEKSRLLSDRFSAERPKGSFSTLEIQRTEQGDSAMYLCASSFGTGALRETQYFGPGTRLLVL.

A few counts support this clonotype. The chain combines TRBV12-5 with TRBJ2-6; D is ambiguous. CDR1 LGHNT and CDR2 FRNRAP come from the germline V gene. CDR3 length: 16 amino acids. The V end was cut by 6 bases, the J end by 1 base, with 13 bases between. The CDR3 nucleotides are TGTGCTAGTGGATTCCTCGACTGGTCTGGGGCCAACGTCCTGACTTTC. It yields the protein CASGFLDWSGANVLTF.

This clonotype was seen ten or more times. The CDR3 protein is CASSPRAETGMETQYF. DNA for the CDR3: TGTGCCAGCAGCCCGAGAGCCGAGACAGGGATGGAGACCCAGTACTTC. This chain joins TRBV4-2 and TRBJ2-5, with 7 nucleotides matching TRBD1. Germline CDR1 reads LGHNA; CDR2 reads YNFKEQ. The trim removed 4 bases at V and 5 bases at J, leaving 13 bases unmatched. CDR3 length equals 16 residues.

A few counts support this clonotype. The V and J genes are TRBV25-1 and TRBJ2-5; TRBD2 agrees at 12 bases. This CDR3 contains 17 residues. Germline trimming cut 7 bases from V and 7 bases from J; bases unmatched to any gene: 16. Germline loops: CDR1 MGHDK, CDR2 SYGVNS. CDR3 residues: CASTETAGLAGQRTQYF. CDR3 in DNA: TGTGCCAGCACTGAGACAGCAGGACTAGCGGGGCAAAGGACCCAGTACTTC. Together with reference TRBV25-1 and TRBJ2-5, the CDR3 gives the full variable domain: EADIYQTPRYLVIGTGKKITLECSQTMGHDKMYWYQQDPGMELHLIHYSYGVNSTEKGDLSSESTVSRIRTEHFPLTLESARPSHTSQYLCASTETAGLAGQRTQYFGPGTRLLVL.

The chain employs TRBV7-9 and TRBJ2-7, with 8 bases aligning to TRBD1. Germline V gives CDR1 SEHNR, CDR2 FQNEAQ (reference sequence). The V and J ends lost 5 bases and 6 bases, in that order; junction bases with no gene match: 9. This CDR3 spans 14 amino acids. CDR3 region: CASSVGQGNGEQYF. The CDR3 region has the DNA TGTGCCAGCAGCGTCGGACAGGGAAATGGCGAGCAGTACTTC.

This clonotype was detected only a few times. The chain has TRBV4-3 and TRBJ1-5; D is unresolved. Per the germline V gene, CDR1 is LGHNA and CDR2 is YSLEER. This CDR3 has 15 amino acids. V was trimmed by 0 bases and J by 3 bases, leaving 9 bases between them. The CDR3, as DNA: TGCGCCAGCAGCCAAGATTTGGACTCCAATCAGCCCCAGCATTTT. Protein: CASSQDLDSNQPQHF.

This clonotype came up a few times. The genes are TRBV28 and TRBJ2-5; tentatively, D is TRBD2 (5 bases). The V end was cut by 6 bases, the J end by 0 bases, with 14 bases between. CDR3 length: 15 amino acids. Looked up from germline, CDR1 is MDHEN and CDR2 is SYDVKM. The chain's CDR3 is CASSPTSGHQETQYF. The CDR3 DNA reads TGTGCCAGCAGCCCAACCAGCGGACACCAAGAGACCCAGTACTTC.

The genes are TRBV29-1 and TRBJ1-4; D gene unclear. Germline loops: CDR1 SQVTM, CDR2 ANQGSEA. The CDR3 length is 16 residues. Trimming took 6 bases from V and 0 from J, leaving 17 bases between them. The CDR3, as DNA: TGCAGCGTAGTAACCTCGGGAGGTACAACTAATGAAAAACTGTTTTTT. Translation: CSVVTSGGTTNEKLFF.

This clonotype has just one count. The CDR3 sequence is CASSQSPVTSGAKNIQYF. In DNA, the CDR3 is TGCGCCAGCAGCCAATCCCCTGTAACTAGCGGAGCCAAAAACATTCAGTACTTC. V is TRBV4-3 and J is TRBJ2-4, with 8 bases identical to TRBD2. Germline-derived CDR1 and CDR2 are LGHNA and YSLEER. This CDR3 contains 18 residues. V was clipped by 2 bases and J by 0 bases; unmatched bases: 9.

This chain joins TRBV6-6 and TRBJ2-7; D is unresolved. V was trimmed by 3 bases and J by 12 bases, leaving 15 bases between them. The CDR3 length is 12 residues. Germline CDR1 reads MNHNY; CDR2 reads SVGAGI (reference sequence). The CDR3 sequence: CASSYGPTQWYF. In DNA, the CDR3 is TGTGCCAGCAGTTATGGGCCTACTCAGTGGTACTTC.

This clonotype was counted at least ten times. One base away lies a much larger clone, so this may be a sequencing read error. The V and J genes are TRBV7-2 and TRBJ2-5, with 10 nucleotides matching TRBD2. Germline CDR1 reads SGHTA; CDR2 reads FQGNSA. This CDR3 has 15 amino acids. J gave up 11 bases and V 5 bases, and 14 bases lay outside the gene matches. The CDR3 nucleotides are TGTGCCAGCAGCCCCCAGCGGGGGGGCCTCAATGAGCAGTACTTC. It yields the protein CASSPQRGGLNEQYF.

The chain links TRBV7-2 to TRBJ2-1; 9 bases are shared with TRBD2. CDR1 and CDR2 from the germline V gene are SGHTA and FQGNSA. V trimming: 8 bases; J trimming: 3 bases; junction bases outside the gene matches: 2. This CDR3 region has 13 residues. The CDR3 nucleotides read TGTGCCAGCGGACTAGCGAACTACAATGAGCAGTTCTTC. Translating gives CASGLANYNEQFF.

V usage is TRBV30 and J usage is TRBJ2-3, with 11 bases matching TRBD1. This CDR3 has 15 amino acids. In germline, CDR1 is GTSNPN, CDR2 SVGIG (reference sequence). J was trimmed by 3 bases and V by 0 bases; bases with no gene match: 2. CDR3 amino acids: CAWSVGTGGTDTQYF. CDR3 DNA sequence: TGTGCCTGGAGTGTCGGGACAGGGGGGACAGATACGCAGTATTTT.

The chain links TRBV6-9 to TRBJ2-1; D is tentatively TRBD1 or TRBD2 (5 bases each). The V gene lost 5 bases and the J gene lost 10 bases, with 18 bases spanning the gap. Germline CDR1 is MNHGY and CDR2 is SVAAGI. The CDR3 consists of 14 residues. CDR3 DNA sequence: TGTGCCAGCAGTCGGGACCTAAAGGTCTACGAGCAGTTCTTC. Translated: CASSRDLKVYEQFF.

This clonotype was detected only a few times. The chain links TRBV13 to TRBJ1-1; D gene ambiguous. This CDR3 is 16 amino acids long. Germline loops: CDR1 PRHDT, CDR2 FYEKMQ (reference sequence). Trimming pared 4 bases from V and 0 bases from J, leaving 15 bases between. The CDR3 is CASSSGSSNMNTEAFF. The DNA for the CDR3 is TGTGCCAGCAGCTCGGGGTCTTCCAATATGAACACTGAAGCTTTCTTT. The full variable domain, completed using reference TRBV13 and TRBJ1-1, is AAGVIQSPRHLIKEKRETATLKCYPIPRHDTVYWYQQGPGQDPQFLISFYEKMQSDKGSIPDRFSAQQFSDYHSELNMSSLELGDSALYFCASSSGSSNMNTEAFFGQGTRLTVV.

This clonotype was seen a few times. This rearrangement joins TRBV28 to TRBJ2-3; perhaps D is TRBD1 or TRBD2 (5 bases each). The CDR3 contains 15 residues. Trimming cost V 10 bases and J 0 bases, with 17 bases left between them. The germline gives CDR1 MDHEN, CDR2 SYDVKM. The CDR3 loop is CATIRGRTSTDTQYF. For the CDR3, the DNA is TGTGCCACCATCCGGGGCAGGACTAGCACAGATACGCAGTATTTT.

At least ten counts were recorded for this clonotype. V and J are TRBV29-1 and TRBJ2-3, with D perhaps TRBD2 (5 bases). The germline V and J ends were trimmed by 3 bases and 1 base, with 11 bases remaining between them. CDR3 length equals 14 residues. Germline-derived CDR1 and CDR2 are SQVTM and ANQGSEA. CDR3 nucleotide sequence: TGCAGCGTTGATGACGGGATCGGCACAGATACGCAGTATTTT. Translated, it gives CSVDDGIGTDTQYF.

This chain joins TRBV7-9 and TRBJ2-1; D is uncertain. Germline V gene data show CDR1 as SEHNR and CDR2 as FQNEAQ (reference sequence). Deletions cut 1 base from V and 3 bases from J, with 4 bases between. The CDR3 contains 13 residues. CDR3 region: CASSLVDYNEQFF. CDR3 DNA sequence: TGTGCCAGCAGCTTAGTGGACTACAATGAGCAGTTCTTC.

The chain is built from TRBV20-1 and TRBJ1-2; the D gene is possibly TRBD1 (6 bases). V lost 6 bases and J 4 bases, leaving 21 bases between the germline ends. In germline, CDR1 is DFQATT, CDR2 SNEGSKA (reference sequence). CDR3 length equals 15 residues. CDR3 DNA: TGCAGTGCAAGAAGGGGGGGTCCGTCCCTCTATGGCTACACCTTC. It translates to CSARRGGPSLYGYTF.

This clonotype was observed a few times. The chain uses TRBV2 and TRBJ2-6; D possibly uses TRBD1 or TRBD2 (5 bases each). CDR3 size: 15 residues. The V end was cut by 6 bases, the J end by 0 bases, with 9 bases between. CDR1 SNHLY and CDR2 FYNNEI come from the germline V gene. The CDR3 DNA follows: TGTGCCAGCAGGGGACGTATCTCTGGGGCCAACGTCCTGACTTTC. As protein: CASRGRISGANVLTF.

The V and J genes are TRBV7-9 and TRBJ1-4; D ambiguous. The CDR3 has 16 residues. V lost 2 bases and J lost 0, with 10 bases in between. CDR1 is SEHNR, CDR2 FQNEAQ, per germline (reference sequence). The CDR3 DNA reads as TGTGCCAGCAGCTTATTGGGAGGCACAACTAATGAAAAACTGTTTTTT. Its protein is CASSLLGGTTNEKLFF.